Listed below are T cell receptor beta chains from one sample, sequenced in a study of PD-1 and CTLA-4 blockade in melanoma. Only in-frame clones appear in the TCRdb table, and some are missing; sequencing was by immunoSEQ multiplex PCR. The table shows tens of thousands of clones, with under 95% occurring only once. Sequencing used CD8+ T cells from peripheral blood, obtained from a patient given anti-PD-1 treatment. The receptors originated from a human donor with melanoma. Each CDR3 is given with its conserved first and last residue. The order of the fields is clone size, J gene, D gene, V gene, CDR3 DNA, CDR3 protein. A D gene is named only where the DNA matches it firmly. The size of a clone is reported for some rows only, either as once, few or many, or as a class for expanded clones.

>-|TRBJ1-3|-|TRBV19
TGTGCCAGTGGGCCGGAGGATCCTGGAAACACCATATATTTT
CASGPEDPGNTIYF
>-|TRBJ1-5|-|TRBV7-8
TGTGCCAGCAGCTTCTCGACAGACCCGACCGGGCCCCAGCATTTT
CASSFSTDPTGPQHF
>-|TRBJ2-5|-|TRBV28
TGTGCCAGCAGTTTAAGGGTACAGGTCCATGCGGAGACCCAGTACTTC
CASSLRVQVHAETQYF
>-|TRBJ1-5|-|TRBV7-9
TGTGCCAGCAGCCCTACGACGGGGGATCAGCCCCAGCATTTT
CASSPTTGDQPQHF
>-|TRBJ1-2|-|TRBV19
TGTGCCAGTAGTGGGCCAGATATTGACGACTACACCTTC
CASSGPDIDDYTF
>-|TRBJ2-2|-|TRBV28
TGTGCCAGCAGTGGGGACAAGTTGGGAGGGGAGCTGTTTTTT
CASSGDKLGGELFF
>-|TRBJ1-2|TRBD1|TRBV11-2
TGTGCCAGCAGCTTCAAAGGACAGGATGGCTACACCTTC
CASSFKGQDGYTF
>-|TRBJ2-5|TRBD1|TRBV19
TGTGCCAGTAGTGGGGACAGGGAAGAGACCCAGTACTTC
CASSGDREETQYF
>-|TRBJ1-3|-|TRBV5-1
TGCGCCAGCAGCGGAGCCTCGGGTGGAAACACCATATATTTT
CASSGASGGNTIYF
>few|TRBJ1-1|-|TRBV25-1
TGTGCCAGCAGTGAATTCCACGGACTTGAAGCTTTCTTT
CASSEFHGLEAFF
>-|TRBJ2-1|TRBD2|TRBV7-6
TGTGCCAGCAGTCCGGGGCTAGCGGGAGGTCGGCATGAGCAGTTCTTC
CASSPGLAGGRHEQFF
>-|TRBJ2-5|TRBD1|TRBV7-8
TGTGCCAGCAGCCCGGCGGGGACAGGGAAAGAGACCCAGTACTTC
CASSPAGTGKETQYF
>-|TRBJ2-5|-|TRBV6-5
TGTGCCAGCACCCCCCGAAGGATTCAAGAGACCCAGTACTTC
CASTPRRIQETQYF
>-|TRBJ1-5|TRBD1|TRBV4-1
TGCGCCAGCAGCCAAGAGACAGGGCGACAGCCCCAGCATTTT
CASSQETGRQPQHF
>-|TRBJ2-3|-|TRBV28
TGTGCCAGCATTGGGGATACGCAGTATTTT
CASIGDTQYF
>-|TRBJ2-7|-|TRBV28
TGTGCCAGCAGTTTCTGGCGCCGCGGCGAGCAGTACTTC
CASSFWRRGEQYF
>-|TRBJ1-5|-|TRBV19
TGTGCCAGTAGTAAGAATCTGGCGGGGTATCAGCCCCAGCATTTT
CASSKNLAGYQPQHF
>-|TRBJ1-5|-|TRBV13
TGTGCCAGCAGCTTAGAGGATCAGCCCCAGCATTTT
CASSLEDQPQHF
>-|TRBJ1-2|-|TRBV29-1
TGCAGCGTTGAAGAGGTGTATGGCTACACCTTC
CSVEEVYGYTF
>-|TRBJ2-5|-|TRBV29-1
TGCAGCGTGGATGACGCAGGGGACCAAGAGACCCAGTACTTC
CSVDDAGDQETQYF